This is a list of T cell receptor beta chains from one sample in a study of blood T cell repertoires in COVID-19. Generated by immunoSEQ multiplex PCR, the TCRdb table keeps only in-frame clones and is missing some. Here the sample spans about 140,000 clones, around nine tenths being singletons. The sample taken for sequencing was peripheral blood. These receptors all come from a woman in her forties with acute or convalescent COVID-19. Both conserved end residues are part of each CDR3. A D gene is named only where the DNA matches it firmly. Where a row states a size, it is once, few, many or the class of an expanded clone; other rows omit it.

size	length	D	V	J	DNA	CDR3
-	16	-	TRBV28	TRBJ2-1	TGTGCCAGCAGTCCAGAGATAGGGAGATCCTACAATGAGCAGTTCTTC	CASSPEIGRSYNEQFF
-	16	-	TRBV19	TRBJ1-3	TGTGCCAGTAGGACAGGCGACCTTATCTCTGGAAACACCATATATTTT	CASRTGDLISGNTIYF
-	17	-	TRBV5-1	TRBJ1-2	TGCGCCAGCAGCCCTCTGATACGTGGGGGCGCCGACTATGGCTACACCTTC	CASSPLIRGGADYGYTF
-	15	TRBD1	TRBV7-9	TRBJ2-7	TGTGCCAGCAGCTCGGGACAGGGGGGCTCCTACGAGCAGTACTTC	CASSSGQGGSYEQYF
-	11	-	TRBV7-2	TRBJ1-2	TGTGCCAGCAGCTTGGGGGCCGGCTACACCTTC	CASSLGAGYTF
once	14	-	TRBV4-2	TRBJ2-7	TGTGCCAGCAGCCAAGATCTCGGGGCCTACGAGCAGTACTTC	CASSQDLGAYEQYF
-	12	TRBD1	TRBV30	TRBJ1-1	TGTGCCTCCTCACAGGGGGCGGTGGAAGCTTTCTTT	CASSQGAVEAFF
-	14	TRBD1	TRBV6-2/TRBV6-3	TRBJ1-2	TGTGCCAGCAGTAGCGGGGACAGGGCGGATGGCTACACCTTC	CASSSGDRADGYTF
-	11	TRBD1	TRBV19	TRBJ2-7	TGTGCCAGTAACGACGGACAGGCCCAGAAGTTC	CASNDGQAQKF
few	13	TRBD1	TRBV6-2/TRBV6-3	TRBJ1-5	TGTGCCAGCAGTTTCGGACAGGGACAGCCCCAGCATTTT	CASSFGQGQPQHF
-	16	TRBD1	TRBV5-1	TRBJ1-3	TGCGCCAGCAGCTTGACAGGGGTTAACACTGGAAACACCATATATTTT	CASSLTGVNTGNTIYF